This entry lists 28 T cell receptor beta chains sequenced from one sample in a study of CD8+CD57+ T cells in acquired aplastic anemia. Genomic DNA, serving as template, underwent TCR beta VDJ and CDR3 profiling. Via MiXCR, TCRdb re-called the reads, giving one row per CDR3 protein. The sample yields about 200,000 distinct CDR3 sequences, roughly 60% seen once. CD8+CD57+ cell expansion, shown by flow cytometry, had occurred in the patients selected for sequencing. The specimen sequenced was sorted CD4+, CD8+, or CD8+CD57+ T cells (not recorded which) from PBMCs. Receptor source: a human donor with aplastic anemia.

The rearrangement links TRBV20-1 to TRBJ2-3, with D perhaps assigned TRBD1 or TRBD2 (6 bases each). V shed 0 bases and J shed 1 base, with 20 bases lying between them. This CDR3 has 18 residues. Per the germline V gene, CDR1 is DFQATT and CDR2 is SNEGSKA (reference sequence). Here the CDR3 reads CSARDWIGGNVGTDTQYF. The DNA of the CDR3 is TGCAGTGCTAGAGATTGGATAGGGGGGAATGTGGGCACAGATACGCAGTATTTT.

This rearrangement joins TRBV7-9 to TRBJ2-7, with D unresolved. Germline assignment: CDR1 SEHNR and CDR2 FQNEAQ (reference sequence). V lost 5 bases and J 6 bases, leaving 8 bases between the germline ends. This CDR3 spans 11 amino acids. The CDR3 here is CASSPSFEQYF. CDR3 in DNA: TGTGCCAGCAGCCCATCGTTCGAGCAGTACTTC.

There are many counts of this clonotype. This chain uses TRBV5-1 with TRBJ1-1; 9 positions agree with TRBD1. The CDR3 is 17 residues long. Germline CDR1 SGHRS, CDR2 YFSETQ. The junction had 12 bases not matched to a gene; V was cut back by 4 bases and J by 2 bases. CDR3: CASSPGGGTGLNTEAFF. CDR3 DNA sequence: TGCGCCAGCAGCCCCGGTGGTGGGACAGGGCTTAACACTGAAGCTTTCTTT.

The gene calls are TRBV2 and TRBJ1-2; the D gene is possibly TRBD1 (5 bases). CDR1 and CDR2 from the germline V gene are SNHLY and FYNNEI. The CDR3 totals 13 residues. Trimming shortened V by 1 base and J by 4 bases, and 7 bases separated the two germline ends. The CDR3 sequence: CASSEGGLYGYTF. In nucleotides, the CDR3 is TGTGCCAGCAGTGAAGGGGGCCTCTATGGCTACACCTTC. The full variable domain, its missing parts supplied by reference TRBV2 and TRBJ1-2, is EPEVTQTPSHQVTQMGQEVILRCVPISNHLYFYWYRQILGQKVEFLVSFYNNEISEKSEIFDDQFSVERPDGSNFTLKIRSTKLEDSAMYFCASSEGGLYGYTFGSGTRLTVV.

The chain couples TRBV20-1 to TRBJ1-5; no clear D gene. Trimming removed 3 bases from V and 7 bases from J, with 10 bases in between. The CDR3 runs 12 residues. Germline CDR1 DFQATT, CDR2 SNEGSKA (reference sequence). The CDR3 sequence is CSARSGVQPQHF. CDR3 nucleotides: TGCAGTGCTAGGAGTGGCGTGCAGCCCCAGCATTTT.

A note on this clonotype: A much larger clonotype is one base distant, so this may be a read error. The chain uses TRBV9 and TRBJ1-2; TRBD1 matches 8 bases. Germline loops: CDR1 SGDLS, CDR2 YYNGEE. There are 15 residues in the CDR3. The trim removed 4 bases at V and 3 bases at J, leaving 8 bases unmatched. CDR3 loop: CASSQDRGSDYGYTF. CDR3 sequence (DNA): TGTGCCAGCAGCCAAGACAGGGGTTCTGACTATGGCTACACCTTC.

This rearrangement joins TRBV2 to TRBJ2-7, with a tentative D call TRBD2 (7 bases). The CDR3 covers 15 residues. With 6 bases removed from V and 3 bases from J, the gap between germline ends came to 18 bases. Germline loops: CDR1 SNHLY, CDR2 FYNNEI. The CDR3 DNA follows: TGTGCCAGCAGCTTATTTGGGGGGGCGCACTACGAGCAGTACTTC. Translating it yields CASSLFGGAHYEQYF.

The J gene is TRBJ2-7, the V gene TRBV9, with 8 bases matching TRBD2. CDR1 is SGDLS, CDR2 YYNGEE, per germline. The CDR3 is 14 amino acids. Losses at the gene ends were 4 bases for V and 3 bases for J; bases not matched to a gene: 6. This CDR3 is CASSPASGYYEQYF. The CDR3 DNA is TGTGCCAGCAGCCCGGCTAGCGGGTACTACGAGCAGTACTTC.

The chain couples TRBV5-1 to TRBJ1-1; no definite D call. The germline CDR1 and CDR2 sequences are SGHRS and YFSETQ. The CDR3 is 14 amino acids. V lost 0 bases, J lost 0 bases, and 6 bases lay in between. The CDR3 sequence is CASSLVPVNTEAFF. As DNA, the CDR3 is TGCGCCAGCAGCTTGGTTCCCGTGAACACTGAAGCTTTCTTT.

V usage is TRBV24-1 and J usage is TRBJ2-7, with 9 bases fitting TRBD2. Germline V gene sequence: CDR1 KGHDR, CDR2 SFDVKD. This CDR3 has 15 residues. Germline trimming cut 3 bases from V and 10 bases from J; bases unmatched to any gene: 12. The CDR3 sequence is CATSDPGLAAEGQYF. CDR3 nucleotides: TGTGCCACCAGTGATCCGGGACTAGCCGCCGAAGGACAGTACTTC.

The chain joins TRBV12-3 or TRBV12-4 to TRBJ2-7, with D perhaps given as TRBD1 or TRBD2 (6 bases each). Deletions cut 6 bases from V and 4 bases from J, with 16 bases between. This CDR3 region has 14 residues. In DNA form, the CDR3 reads TGTGCCAGCAGCCTCCGGGGGCAACATTACGAGCAGTACTTC. This translates into CASSLRGQHYEQYF.

This clonotype came up once. The rearrangement links TRBV2 to TRBJ1-6; D is undetermined. Germline V gene lookup returns CDR1 SNHLY and CDR2 FYNNEI. The V gene lost 3 bases and the J gene lost 6 bases, with 3 bases spanning the gap. The CDR3 is 12 amino acids. The CDR3 here is CASSDSNSPLHF. CDR3 DNA: TGTGCCAGCAGTGACAGTAATTCACCCCTCCACTTT. Looking up the rest from reference TRBV2 and TRBJ1-6 gives the full variable domain: EPEVTQTPSHQVTQMGQEVILRCVPISNHLYFYWYRQILGQKVEFLVSFYNNEISEKSEIFDDQFSVERPDGSNFTLKIRSTKLEDSAMYFCASSDSNSPLHFGNGTRLTVT.

The gene calls are TRBV7-6 and TRBJ2-7; the match to TRBD1 covers 9 bases. Per germline, CDR1 SGHVS and CDR2 FNYEAQ. The CDR3 runs 15 residues. The V and J ends lost 1 base and 5 bases, in that order; junction bases with no gene match: 6. CDR3: CASSLEGQGHDEQYF. CDR3 DNA: TGTGCCAGCAGCTTAGAAGGACAGGGGCACGACGAGCAGTACTTC.

In its sample, this clonotype was seen a few times. One end of the junction does not line up with germline, which may come from a read error. The J gene is TRBJ2-7, the V gene TRBV2; either TRBD1 or TRBD2 may fit D (6 bases each). This CDR3 comprises 15 residues. From germline, CDR1 is SNHLY and CDR2 FYNNEI. This CDR3 reads CATSDEQGTSYEQYF. CDR3 nucleotides: TGTGCCACCTCAGACGAGCAGGGGACTTCCTATGAGCAGTACTTC.

CDR3 nucleotide sequence: TGTGCCAGCAGCGTAGAAGAGACAGGTTGGCCCCAGCATTTT. Translation gives CASSVEETGWPQHF. The V and J genes are TRBV9 and TRBJ1-5; D is possibly TRBD1 (6 bases). The length of the CDR3 is 14 residues. Per the germline V gene, CDR1 is SGDLS and CDR2 is YYNGEE. The V end was cut by 0 bases, the J end by 9 bases, with 13 bases between.

This clonotype was recorded many times. The chain joins TRBV4-1 to TRBJ2-7; D is tentatively TRBD1 or TRBD2 (5 bases each). Germline CDR1 and CDR2: MGHRA and YSYEKL. Trimming shortened V by 0 bases and J by 3 bases, and 18 bases separated the two germline ends. The CDR3 is 17 residues long. CDR3 DNA: TGCGCCAGCAGCCAAGATCTAGTACAACGGGGCTTCTACGAGCAGTACTTC. Its translation is CASSQDLVQRGFYEQYF.

The gene calls are TRBV7-7 and TRBJ2-3; D not resolved. Trimming removed 1 base at V and 2 bases at J, with 4 bases between. Germline V gene sequence: CDR1 SSHAT, CDR2 FNYEAQ (reference sequence). The CDR3 runs 13 residues. CDR3 in amino acids: CASSLGPTDTQYF. CDR3 DNA sequence: TGTGCCAGCAGCTTAGGACCCACAGATACGCAGTATTTT. The whole variable domain, filled in from reference TRBV7-7 and TRBJ2-3, reads GAGVSQSPRYKVTKRGQDVTLRCDPISSHATLYWYQQALGQGPEFLTYFNYEAQPDKSGLPSDRFSAERPEGSISTLTIQRTEQRDSAMYRCASSLGPTDTQYFGPGTRLTVL.

The chain employs TRBV4-1 and TRBJ1-6; 8 bases are shared with TRBD1. The CDR3 length is 17 residues. The trim removed 3 bases at V and 6 bases at J, leaving 10 bases unmatched. The germline gives CDR1 MGHRA, CDR2 YSYEKL. CDR3 DNA: TGCGCCAGCAGCCACCCGGTAAAGGACAGGGTTAATTCACCCCTCCACTTT. It is translated as CASSHPVKDRVNSPLHF.

Only one count was recorded for this clonotype. The chain uses TRBV2 and TRBJ1-1; D remains ambiguous. In germline, CDR1 is SNHLY, CDR2 FYNNEI. V gave up 7 bases and J gave up 1 base, with 10 bases separating them. The CDR3 covers 13 residues. The CDR3 loop is CASTVTGNTEAFF. CDR3 DNA sequence: TGTGCCAGCACAGTGACGGGGAACACTGAAGCTTTCTTT.

The V call is TRBV15, the J call TRBJ2-7, with D uncertain. The germline V and J ends were trimmed by 3 bases and 5 bases, with 11 bases remaining between them. Germline V gene sequence: CDR1 LNHNV, CDR2 YYDKDF (reference sequence). The CDR3 length is 13 residues. CDR3 bases: TGTGCCACCAGCAGCTTGAAGGGCCACGAGCAGTACTTC. Translating it yields CATSSLKGHEQYF.

The chain is built from TRBV12-5 and TRBJ2-3; tentative D call: TRBD2 (5 bases). This CDR3 has 17 residues. With 1 base removed from V and 0 bases from J, the gap between germline ends came to 14 bases. Germline V gene sequence: CDR1 LGHNT, CDR2 FRNRAP. CDR3 sequence: CASGLDPRDTSTDTQYF. DNA of the CDR3: TGTGCTAGTGGTTTGGATCCCCGGGATACCAGCACAGATACGCAGTATTTT.

A single count supports this clonotype. This chain uses TRBV20-1 with TRBJ2-7; 10 bases are shared with TRBD1. Germline lookup yields CDR1 DFQATT and CDR2 SNEGSKA (reference sequence). Losses at the gene ends were 4 bases for V and 4 bases for J; bases not matched to a gene: 7. The CDR3 extends over 14 amino acids. CDR3 nucleotides: TGCAGTGCTACTCCTCCGGGACAGGGGTACGAGCAGTACTTC. Its translation: CSATPPGQGYEQYF.

A remark on this clonotype: Relative to the germline gene, one junction end is altered; a read error may explain this. V gene TRBV19 combines with J gene TRBJ1-3, with D possibly TRBD1 on 5 matching bases. This CDR3 is 17 amino acids long. Germline CDR1 is LNHDA and CDR2 is SQIVND (reference sequence). The CDR3, as DNA: TGTGCCAGTAGTATAGATTCGGGACGGTACTCTGTAAACACCATATATTTT. Translation gives CASSIDSGRYSVNTIYF.

A note on this clonotype: A much bigger clone sits one base away, suggesting this may be a read error. The J gene is TRBJ2-7, the V gene TRBV28; TRBD2 is a possible D gene (5 bases). Germline values: CDR1 MDHEN, CDR2 SYDVKM. CDR3 length equals 13 residues. The CDR3 loop is CALQSPSDYGQYF. As DNA, the CDR3 is TGTGCCCTACAGTCCCCCTCAGACTACGGGCAGTACTTC. Filled out from reference TRBV28 and TRBJ2-7, the complete variable domain reads DVKVTQSSRYLVKRTGEKVFLECVQDMDHENMFWYRQDPGLGLRLIYFSYDVKMKEKGDIPEGYSVSREKKERFSLILESASTNQTSMYLCALQSPSDYGQYFGPGTRLTVT.

This clonotype was seen a handful of times. This chain links TRBV19 with TRBJ2-1; D remains unclear. CDR1 and CDR2 from the germline V gene are LNHDA and SQIVND (reference sequence). The V end lost 6 bases, the J end lost 6 bases, and 12 bases lay between the germline ends. The CDR3 is made up of 13 amino acids. The CDR3 region is CASSTGRVNEQFF. DNA of the CDR3: TGTGCCAGTAGCACCGGACGGGTCAATGAGCAGTTCTTC.

The CDR3 DNA reads as TGCAGTGCCTCTAGCGGGAGGGCCTACGAGCAGTACTTC. This codes for CSASSGRAYEQYF. The genes are TRBV20-1 and TRBJ2-7; 12 bases are a match to TRBD2. V was clipped by 6 bases and J by 2 bases; unmatched bases: 2. The germline V gene has CDR1 DFQATT and CDR2 SNEGSKA (reference sequence). CDR3 length equals 13 residues.

This chain joins TRBV20-1 and TRBJ2-5; 7 bases match TRBD2. The better agreement between TRBJ2-7 and the DNA end casts doubt on the J call. This CDR3 is built from 15 residues. CDR1 DFQATT and CDR2 SNEGSKA come from the germline V gene (reference sequence). CDR3 in amino acids: CSARDLGLGGYEQYF. The CDR3 nucleotides read TGCAGTGCTAGAGATCTCGGACTAGGCGGGTACGAGCAGTACTTC.

The chain is built from TRBV6-5 and TRBJ2-5; 7 bases align to TRBD2. Germline-derived CDR1 and CDR2 are MNHEY and SVGAGI. This CDR3 is 14 amino acids long. The V and J ends lost 6 bases and 5 bases, in that order; junction bases with no gene match: 9. The CDR3 nucleotides read TGTGCCAGCAGCCGATGGGAGGGTAGTGAGACCCAGTACTTC. The encoded protein is CASSRWEGSETQYF.